This TCR beta chain is drawn from a study of blood T cell repertoires in COVID-19. Study summary: The origin of the acute and convalescent COVID-19 samples was the United States, Italy and Spain. The cDNA or gDNA used as material had been derived from T cells, B-cell-depleted T cells, or PBMCs.

Seattle researchers signed up patients amid active infection and tracked them longitudinally. V shed 5 bases and J 6 bases; nucleotides not matched to a gene: 21. The CDR3 has 19 residues. Per the germline V gene, CDR1 is MDHEN and CDR2 is SYDVKM. Authors' analysis steps: For nucleated cells, counts were estimated from reference gene primer amplification. Only in-frame clones appear in the TCRdb table, and some are missing; sequencing was by immunoSEQ multiplex PCR. From that table come the V and J calls and clone size; the DNA was used to work out D and trimming. The sample holds about 170,000 clones, approximately 91% seen once.

Material for sequencing was peripheral blood. The rearrangement uses TRBV28 and TRBJ2-7, with 11 bases that match TRBD2. This clonotype originated in a man younger than 35 with COVID-19, enrolled during active disease. The CDR3 protein is CASSPPGLAVTGILGEQYF. The DNA of the CDR3 is TGTGCCAGCAGTCCTCCGGGACTAGCGGTCACTGGGATTCTCGGCGAGCAGTACTTC.